Included here is one T cell receptor (beta chain) sequence, with context. Its antigen has not been determined. Base-call qualities are not available, and no considerably larger clone is one nucleotide away. A second Seattle source provided samples from volunteer blood donors who had recovered from COVID-19. Collaborating institutions collected whole blood in K2EDTA tubes following their own protocols. Collaborator samples were shipped for TCRbeta analysis as frozen whole blood, isolated PBMCs, or DNA extracted from either sample type. The sample belongs to a study of blood T cell repertoires in COVID-19 (dated by TCRdb to 2018 to 2021). General notes on the study: Samples covering the acute and convalescent phases of COVID-19 were provided by collaborators in the United States, Italy and Spain. The dataset comprised deeply sampled blood TCRbeta repertoires from subjects exposed to, actively infected with, or recovered from COVID-19. Where available, HLA class I and class II types were taken from metadata supplied by the sample provider and were not determined by assay-based typing. The prospective study material was composed of cDNA or gDNA derived from T cells, B-cell-depleted T cells, or PBMCs. The repertoires were made available in a free public database intended to serve as a resource for research on the immune response to SARS-CoV-2. Nearly every sample came with metadata listing a de-identified subject ID, COVID-19 status, age in years and sex. The samples were drawn from the first 160 participants of the ongoing ImmuneRACE study and from 1,254 subjects provided by 6 global collaborators.

Measured from the cysteine to the phenylalanine, the CDR3 is 15 residues long. Only the CDR3 DNA is retained, 45 bases long and in frame from the first base. V lost 3 bases and J lost 10 bases, and the count of bases not matched to a germline gene is 9. Based on the germline V gene (reference sequence), the CDR1 and CDR2 sequences are DFQATT and SNEGSKA. What the research found in general, with its limitations: How much clinical and demographic metadata was included differed by source and by participant, and the metadata was provided uncurated.

TCRbeta CDR3 regions were amplified from genomic DNA by means of the immunoSEQ Assay, a bias-controlled multiplex PCR. As for the authors' bioinformatics: The number of nucleated cells in each sample was estimated by amplification of reference gene primers within the assay. To quantify the absolute abundance of each unique TCRbeta CDR3 rearrangement, sequence reads were collapsed and filtered. Productive Simpson clonality was computed per sample as the square root of Simpson's diversity index over productive rearrangements. Not all clones reach the TCRdb copy of this immuneACCESS table, which keeps in-frame sequences only. Checked studies attribute under half of the gap to unresolved V genes and leave the rest unexplained. Clonal size and the V and J genes are those of that table, whereas D and trimming came from the DNA. The table for this sample lists about 240,000 clones; roughly four fifths of them were counted only once. Of the sample, around 2% falls within the top ten clones.

This clonotype was sampled from a man younger than 45 who had recovered from COVID-19. Recombination joined TRBV20-1 with TRBJ1-6; 10 bases in the middle match TRBD1. Sequenced: peripheral blood. The DNA sequence is as follows: TGCAGTGCTAGTCCCGGGACAGGGGATTCGTCACCCCTCCACTTT. It translates to CSASPGTGDSSPLHF.